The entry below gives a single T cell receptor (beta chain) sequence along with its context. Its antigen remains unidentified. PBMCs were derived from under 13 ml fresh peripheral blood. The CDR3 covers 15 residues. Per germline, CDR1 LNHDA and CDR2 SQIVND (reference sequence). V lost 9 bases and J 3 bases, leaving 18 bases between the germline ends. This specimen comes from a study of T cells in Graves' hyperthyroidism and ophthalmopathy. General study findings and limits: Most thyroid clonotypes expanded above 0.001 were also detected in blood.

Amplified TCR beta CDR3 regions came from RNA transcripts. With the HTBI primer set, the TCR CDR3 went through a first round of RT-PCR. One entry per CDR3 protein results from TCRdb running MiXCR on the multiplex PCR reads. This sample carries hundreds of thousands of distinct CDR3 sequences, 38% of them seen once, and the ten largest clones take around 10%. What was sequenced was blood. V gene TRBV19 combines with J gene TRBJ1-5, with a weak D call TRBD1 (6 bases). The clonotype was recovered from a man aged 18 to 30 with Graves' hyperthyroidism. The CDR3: CASSQEDRFNQPQHF. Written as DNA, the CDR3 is TGTGCCAGCAGCCAAGAGGACAGATTCAATCAGCCCCAGCATTTT.